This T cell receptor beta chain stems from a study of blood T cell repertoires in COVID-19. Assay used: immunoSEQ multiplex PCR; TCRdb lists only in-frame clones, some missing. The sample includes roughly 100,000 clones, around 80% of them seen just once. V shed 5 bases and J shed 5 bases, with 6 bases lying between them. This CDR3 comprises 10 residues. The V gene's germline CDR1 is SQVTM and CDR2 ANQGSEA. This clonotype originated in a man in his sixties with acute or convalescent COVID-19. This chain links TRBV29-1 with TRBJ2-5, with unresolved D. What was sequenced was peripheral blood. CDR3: CSVTYETQYF. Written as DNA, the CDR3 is TGCAGCGTTACTTACGAGACCCAGTACTTC.